The present entry profiles one T cell receptor beta chain with its context. This receptor's antigen is unknown. Qualities for individual bases were not recorded, and no much larger clone is one base off. Donors were 39 systemically healthy Caucasian individuals from Russia aged roughly 6 to 95 years. Each donor gave ten milliliters of peripheral blood, drawn into EDTA-treated Vacutainer tubes. Ficoll-Paque density-gradient centrifugation was used to isolate PBMCs, with at least 7 million per sample. Total RNA was extracted from PBMCs with Trizol reagent, with at least 5 micrograms obtained per sample. For every donor, flow cytometry on a PBMC aliquot measured the percentage of naive CD45RAhigh/CD27high T cells. The data originate from a study of blood T cells in healthy people across ages (dated by TCRdb to the mid-2010s). Some background on the complete study: In model experiments, template switching captured roughly one uniquely barcoded TCR beta cDNA molecule for every two T cells. To track age-related changes in TCR beta repertoire diversity, the study relied on deep sequencing normalized with unique cDNA molecular identifiers. Four age groups were formed from the donors: young (average about 17 years), middle-aged (approximately 39), aged (about 62) and long-lived (more than 75). To avoid experimental bias, donors of different ages were randomly spread across the sequencing lanes. The study analyzed two additional independent replicas of 1 million unique cDNA reads from the same blood draw for two donors, one aged 18 to 29 and one aged 80 or older. Overall study results and their limits: Observed TCR beta diversity correlated strongly with the percentage of naive T cells measured by flow cytometry. Estimates of total diversity from one million sequenced T cells were regarded as lower bounds and underestimates. Observed TCR beta diversity per million T cells fell roughly linearly with age, and a significant reduction was already apparent by age about 43. Donor CMV infection status was unknown, potentially confounding age-related changes in expanded clonotypes. The long-lived group showed more naive CD4+ T cells, fewer expanded clones and increased TCR diversity than the aged group, suggesting age selection. Since profiling was done on bulk unsorted PBMCs, naive and antigen-experienced compartments could not be conclusively compared.

Inclusive of the bounding cysteine and phenylalanine, the CDR3 is 12 residues long. The read is trimmed to its CDR3 DNA, 36 bases read in frame from base 1. Reading the germline V gene gives CDR1 SQVTM and CDR2 ANQGSEA. Clipping removes 7 bases from V and 5 bases from J, with 5 as the unmatched junction base count. Receptor amplification or capture employed 5' RACE. For sequencing, an Illumina HiSeq 2500 was employed. A second about 7 to 11 cycle PCR used a sample-barcoded 5' primer and a J-beta primer mix. Each TCR beta cDNA molecule received a unique molecular identifier from a template-switch 5' adaptor carrying 12 random nucleotides. Each sample yielded at least 3 million CDR3-containing paired-end reads. First-strand cDNA was synthesized from all RNA with the Mint cDNA synthesis kit, primed by a TRBC-specific oligonucleotide. After uracil-DNA glycosylase treatment, a first 18-cycle PCR used universal primers M1SS and BC2_uni_R on all cDNA. The study's processing was this. Normalization of each sample was performed by random selection of 1 million high-quality reads, each carrying a distinct molecular identifier. Instead of being binned into consensus sequences, reads that shared molecular identifiers were thrown out. CDR3 identification, clonotype clustering and error correction used MiTCR with a Q25 quality threshold and the strictest error-elimination algorithm. Lower-bound total TCR beta diversity was estimated with a nonparametric unseen species model using Euler transformation. The raw public reads went through TCRdb reprocessing: fastp at Q25, MiXCR clone calling, in-frame beta chains kept. Rows are unified per CDR3 protein, each entry keeping the most common DNA and genes. The authors' filters were not applied to this entry. For this sample there are roughly 1,500,000 distinct CDR3 sequences; roughly 30% appear just once. Roughly 12% of the sample goes to the ten largest clones.

The sequencing input was blood. This receptor was obtained from a young woman in good health. The sequence is built from TRBV29-1 and TRBJ1-5, with TRBD1 identical over 7 junction bases. The nucleotide sequence is TGCAGCGGCGGGGACAGAGATCAGCCCCAGCATTTT. Translation gives CSGGDRDQPQHF.